One T cell receptor beta chain is described in this entry. This CDR3 is 17 amino acids long. The germline CDR1 and CDR2 sequences are KGHSH and LQKENI. The ends lost 3 bases at V and 4 bases at J; junction bases unmatched: 12. These data originate in a study of cytomegalovirus exposure and HLA in healthy donors. A roughly 120-subject validation cohort, separate from the approximately 610-subject first cohort, supplied the donors. The method was immunoSEQ multiplex PCR; TCRdb's version includes in-frame clones alone and lacks a portion of them. The table records 200,000 or so clones, 85% to 95% of them present only once.

The chain carries TRBV18 and TRBJ2-7; the match to TRBD1 covers 10 bases. This receptor was identified in a woman aged 18-29 years in good health and CMV-seronegative. The material sequenced was PBMCs. The CDR3 spells CASSPKGGTGVLYEQYF. The CDR3 bases are TGTGCCAGCTCACCTAAAGGCGGGACAGGGGTTTTGTACGAGCAGTACTTC.